Described below is a single TCR beta chain sequence and its context. An end of the junction differs from the germline gene, which may be a read error. The CDR3 extends over 13 amino acids. The data were obtained in a study of blood T cells in healthy people across ages. Primed by a sample-barcoded 5' primer and a J-beta primer mix, a second PCR proceeded for 7 to 11 cycles. TCRdb passed the 5' RACE reads through MiXCR, listing each CDR3 protein once. The sample has around 1,800,000 distinct CDR3 sequences, about two fifths seen once; the top ten hold under 30%. The chain uses TRBV12-3 or TRBV12-4 and TRBJ2-3, with D possibly being TRBD1 (8 bases). Sequencing was performed on blood. The sequence was obtained from a human donor in good health. The CDR3 protein is CASRTGEGDTEYF. DNA for the CDR3: TGTGCCAGCAGGACAGGGGAGGGAGATACGGAGTATTTT.